The rows below give T cell receptor beta chains drawn from one sample of a study of blood T cell repertoires in COVID-19. Clones were sequenced by immunoSEQ multiplex PCR, and TCRdb holds only the in-frame ones, with some missing. The sample carries fewer than 150,000 clones, around nine tenths recorded once. Source material: peripheral blood. These receptors were obtained from a woman aged 40 to 49 with acute or convalescent COVID-19. Each CDR3 is given with its conserved first and last residue. Fields, in order: V gene, D gene, J gene, clone size, CDR3 DNA, CDR3 protein. D genes are given only for firm matches. Size tells how often a clone was seen (once, few, many) or the class of an expanded clone, and some rows leave it out.

V: TRBV6-5
D: -
J: TRBJ2-5
size: -
DNA: TGTGCCAGCAGTTACTCTCACCCCGACGGGGGGACCCAGTACTTC
CDR3: CASSYSHPDGGTQYF

V: TRBV11-2
D: TRBD2
J: TRBJ2-7
size: -
DNA: TGTGCCAGCAGCTTAGAAGGACTAGCCGGCTACGAGCAGTACTTC
CDR3: CASSLEGLAGYEQYF

V: TRBV18
D: -
J: TRBJ2-1
size: -
DNA: TGTGCCAGCTCACCGGCGACCCAGGGTGAGCAGTTCTTC
CDR3: CASSPATQGEQFF

V: TRBV6-2/TRBV6-3
D: -
J: TRBJ1-5
size: -
DNA: TGTGCCAGCAGTTTAGCTGGGTTTAATCAGCCCCAGCATTTT
CDR3: CASSLAGFNQPQHF

V: TRBV7-3
D: TRBD1
J: TRBJ2-5
size: once
DNA: TGTGCCAGCAGCTTATCACGTGGGACAGTAGAGACCCAGTACTTC
CDR3: CASSLSRGTVETQYF

V: TRBV6-2/TRBV6-3
D: TRBD1
J: TRBJ2-2
size: -
DNA: TGTGCCAGCAGTCGACAGGGTATGAACACCGGGGAGCTGTTTTTT
CDR3: CASSRQGMNTGELFF

V: TRBV10-3
D: TRBD1
J: TRBJ1-3
size: -
DNA: TGTGCCGTGGGGGACAGGGCATCTGGAAACACCATATATTTT
CDR3: CAVGDRASGNTIYF

V: TRBV7-8
D: -
J: TRBJ1-6
size: -
DNA: TGTGCCAGCAGCTTATCAGGGTTTGGCTCACCCCTCCACTTT
CDR3: CASSLSGFGSPLHF

V: TRBV6-6
D: TRBD1
J: TRBJ1-3
size: -
DNA: TGTGCCAGCAGCCAAGGACAGGGGGGAAACACCATATATTTT
CDR3: CASSQGQGGNTIYF

V: TRBV27
D: -
J: TRBJ2-7
size: -
DNA: TGTGCCAGCACCTCGGGATTTGGGGAGCAGTACTTC
CDR3: CASTSGFGEQYF

V: TRBV19
D: TRBD2
J: TRBJ2-7
size: -
DNA: TGTGCCAGTAGTATCCGGGCGAGGAGCGGGGGTACCTCCTACGAGCAGTACTTC
CDR3: CASSIRARSGGTSYEQYF

V: TRBV5-6
D: -
J: TRBJ1-5
size: -
DNA: TGTGCCAGCAGCTTGGACAGGGGCAATCAGCCCCAGCATTTT
CDR3: CASSLDRGNQPQHF

V: TRBV27
D: -
J: TRBJ2-5
size: -
DNA: TGTGCCAGCAGTTCAAGTAGGGGTCCTATTCAAGAGACCCAGTACTTC
CDR3: CASSSSRGPIQETQYF

V: TRBV6-5
D: -
J: TRBJ2-7
size: -
DNA: TGTGCCAGCAGTTATCTGAGCTCCTACGAGCAGTACTTC
CDR3: CASSYLSSYEQYF

V: TRBV19
D: TRBD1
J: TRBJ2-7
size: -
DNA: TGTGCCAGTAGCGGGTGGACTGCGGGGACAGGGGGCGAGCAGTACTTC
CDR3: CASSGWTAGTGGEQYF

V: TRBV9
D: TRBD1
J: TRBJ1-4
size: few
DNA: TGTGCCAGCAGCCCGGGGACAGGGAATGAAAAACTGTTTTTT
CDR3: CASSPGTGNEKLFF